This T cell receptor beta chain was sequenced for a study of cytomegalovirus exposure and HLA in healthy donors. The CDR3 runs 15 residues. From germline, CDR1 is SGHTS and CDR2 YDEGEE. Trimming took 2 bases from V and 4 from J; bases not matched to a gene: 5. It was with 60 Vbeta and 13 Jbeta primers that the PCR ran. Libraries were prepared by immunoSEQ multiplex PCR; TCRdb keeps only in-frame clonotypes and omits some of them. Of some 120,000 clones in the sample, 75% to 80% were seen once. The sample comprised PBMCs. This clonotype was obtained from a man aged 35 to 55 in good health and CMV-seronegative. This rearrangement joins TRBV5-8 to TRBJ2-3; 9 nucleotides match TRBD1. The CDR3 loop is CASSFGQGFPDTQYF. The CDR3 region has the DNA TGTGCCAGCAGCTTTGGACAGGGGTTTCCAGATACGCAGTATTTT.